Listed here are 7 T cell receptor beta chains from one sample, sequenced in a study of T cells after yellow fever vaccination. From the 5' RACE reads, TCRdb called clonotypes with MiXCR, one entry per CDR3 protein. The table includes hundreds of thousands of distinct CDR3 sequences, 10% to 15% detected once. The source was PBMCs, collected on the day of the yellow fever booster vaccination. All receptors derive from a man between 25 and 39 years old who received the YFV17D yellow fever vaccine.

This clonotype was seen a few times. The chain combines TRBV20-1 with TRBJ2-7; TRBD2 aligns across 9 bases. The length of the CDR3 is 16 residues. Germline CDR1 reads DFQATT; CDR2 reads SNEGSKA (reference sequence). V was pared by 3 bases and J by 1 base, with 10 bases of the junction left unmatched. CDR3 nucleotides: TGCAGTGCTAGTCTAGCGGGATTGCTAGAATCCTACGAGCAGTACTTC. It specifies CSASLAGLLESYEQYF.

The chain couples TRBV18 to TRBJ2-5; 7 bases align to TRBD2. The germline gives CDR1 KGHSH, CDR2 LQKENI. This CDR3 has 18 amino acids. The ends lost 3 bases at V and 0 bases at J; junction bases unmatched: 13. The DNA for the CDR3 is TGTGCCAGCTCACCGCAGCGTCTGGGCGGGAGCCACCAAGAGACCCAGTACTTC. Translation: CASSPQRLGGSHQETQYF.

The chain is built from TRBV20-1 and TRBJ1-3, with D unclear. Germline CDR1 DFQATT, CDR2 SNEGSKA (reference sequence). The CDR3 spans 15 residues. The ends were cut back, 1 base at V and 0 bases at J, with 10 bases in the middle. The CDR3 DNA follows: TGCAGTGCTAGAGTCGGGGAGCACTCTGGAAACACCATATATTTT. This translates into CSARVGEHSGNTIYF.

CDR3: CASSPLPVADTQYF. Written as DNA, the CDR3 is TGTGCCAGCAGCCCCCTGCCTGTGGCAGATACGCAGTATTTT. This rearrangement joins TRBV7-3 to TRBJ2-3, with no clear D. Trimming took 5 bases from V and 4 from J, leaving 13 bases between them. This CDR3 has 14 amino acids. CDR1 SGHTA and CDR2 FQGTGA come from the germline V gene.

This rearrangement joins TRBV20-1 to TRBJ2-7; TRBD1 is a possible D gene (6 bases). CDR1 and CDR2 (germline): DFQATT, SNEGSKA (reference sequence). This CDR3 contains 14 residues. Trimming shortened V by 1 base and J by 0 bases, and 10 bases separated the two germline ends. CDR3 in amino acids: CSARGGPSSYEQYF. Here the CDR3 DNA reads TGCAGTGCTAGAGGGGGGCCGAGCTCCTACGAGCAGTACTTC.

This clonotype has more than one count but fewer than ten. This sequence joins TRBV6-1 and TRBJ1-3, with 8 bases aligning to TRBD1. The CDR3 consists of 15 residues. V lost 7 bases, J lost 3 bases, and 8 bases stayed unmatched. Germline lookup yields CDR1 MNHNS and CDR2 SASEGT. The CDR3 loop reads CASTPDREVGNTIYF. Written as DNA, the CDR3 is TGTGCCAGCACCCCGGACAGGGAAGTTGGAAACACCATATATTTT.

This clonotype appeared a few times. The chain uses TRBV27 and TRBJ2-3; possible D gene TRBD2, 6 bases. The V gene lost 3 bases and the J gene lost 3 bases, with 10 bases spanning the gap. Germline V gene data show CDR1 as MNHEY and CDR2 as SMNVEV (reference sequence). This CDR3 region has 14 residues. CDR3 DNA: TGTGCCAGCAGTTTCGGGAGTAGGACAGATACGCAGTATTTT. Amino acid sequence: CASSFGSRTDTQYF.